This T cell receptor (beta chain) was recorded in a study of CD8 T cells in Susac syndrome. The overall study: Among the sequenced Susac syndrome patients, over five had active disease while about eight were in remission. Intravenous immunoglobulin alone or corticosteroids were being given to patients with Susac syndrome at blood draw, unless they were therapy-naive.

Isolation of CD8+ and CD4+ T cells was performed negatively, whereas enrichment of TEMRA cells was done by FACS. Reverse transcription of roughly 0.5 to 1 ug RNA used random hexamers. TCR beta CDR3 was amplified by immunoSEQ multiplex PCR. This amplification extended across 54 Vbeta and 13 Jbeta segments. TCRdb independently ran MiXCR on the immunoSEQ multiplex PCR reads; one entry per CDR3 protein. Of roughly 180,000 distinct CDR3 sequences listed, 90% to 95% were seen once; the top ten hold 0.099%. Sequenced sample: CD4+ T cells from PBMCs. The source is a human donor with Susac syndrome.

The chain's CDR3 is CASSLMGPSSNEQFF. CDR3 DNA: TGTGCCAGCAGCTTGATGGGGCCCAGCTCCAATGAGCAGTTCTTC. The chain joins TRBV5-4 to TRBJ2-1, with D tentatively TRBD1 (5 bases). In germline, CDR1 is SGHNT, CDR2 YYREEE (reference sequence). There are 15 residues in the CDR3. Trimming took off 1 base at V and 6 bases at J, with 14 bases between the two ends.